These 30 T cell receptor beta chains were all obtained from the same sample, sequenced in a study of neurological immune-mediated disorders. MiXCR, applied by TCRdb to the 5' RACE reads, yields one record per CDR3 protein. Of 55,000 to 70,000 distinct CDR3 sequences listed, approximately 10% are singletons. Material: PBMCs. These receptors came from a man aged 55 to 70 in good health.

Ten or more counts support this clonotype. This chain uses TRBV12-3 or TRBV12-4 with TRBJ2-1; D uncertain. The CDR3 loop spans 12 amino acids. The germline V and J ends were trimmed by 7 bases and 8 bases, with 12 bases remaining between them. The CDR3 DNA reads as TGTGCCAGCAATCCGTACAGAGATGAGCAGTTCTTC. Translated: CASNPYRDEQFF.

This clonotype has at least ten counts. The V call is TRBV7-2, the J call TRBJ2-2; no firm D call. The germline gives CDR1 SGHTA, CDR2 FQGNSA. The ends were cut back, 5 bases at V and 11 bases at J, with 12 bases in the middle. This CDR3 is built from 12 residues. The CDR3 region is CASSMDLVELFF. The CDR3, as DNA: TGTGCCAGCAGCATGGACCTCGTTGAGCTGTTTTTT.

The table lists this clonotype with many counts. The V gene is TRBV7-2, the J gene TRBJ1-3, with D maybe TRBD1 (6 bases). The CDR3 runs to 19 residues. The ends were cut back, 4 bases at V and 0 bases at J, with 22 bases in the middle. The germline V gene has CDR1 SGHTA and CDR2 FQGNSA. The DNA of the CDR3 is TGTGCCAGCAGCTCGATTGGAGGGGGGGCTGAAAGCTCTGGAAACACCATATATTTT. It translates to CASSSIGGGAESSGNTIYF.

This clonotype was seen at least ten times. This rearrangement joins TRBV5-1 to TRBJ1-1, with D possibly TRBD1 on 6 matching bases. The CDR3 is 13 amino acids. V was cut by 2 bases and J by 7 bases, with 12 bases left in between. Germline CDR1 and CDR2: SGHRS and YFSETQ. CDR3 protein: CASSFRGGGEAFF. As DNA, the CDR3 is TGCGCCAGCAGCTTCCGGGGAGGGGGTGAAGCTTTCTTT.

Concerning this clonotype: One end of the junction is discordant with germline, which a read error may explain. The chain carries TRBV7-2 and TRBJ2-2, with D perhaps assigned TRBD1 or TRBD2 (5 bases each). CDR3 size: 13 residues. In germline, CDR1 is SGHTA, CDR2 FQGNSA. CDR3 loop: CASSLGDTGELFF. The CDR3 bases are TGCGCCAGCAGCTTGGGGGACACCGGGGAGCTGTTTTTT.

The table lists this clonotype with many counts. The chain couples TRBV29-1 to TRBJ1-2, with a possible D match to TRBD1 (6 bases). The CDR3 covers 15 residues. V was clipped by 1 base and J by 8 bases, with 20 bases between them. The germline V gene encodes CDR1 SQVTM and CDR2 ANQGSEA. The CDR3 coding sequence is TGCAGCGTTGAAGCAAAGGGACATTTGTTGTGGGGCTACACCTTC. Encoded protein: CSVEAKGHLLWGYTF. The full variable domain, in which reference TRBV29-1 and TRBJ1-2 provide the parts outside the CDR3, is SAVISQKPSRDICQRGTSLTIQCQVDSQVTMMFWYRQQPGQSLTLIATANQGSEATYESGFVIDKFPISRPNLTFSTLTVSNMSPEDSSIYLCSVEAKGHLLWGYTFGSGTRLTVV.

This clonotype is labeled medium-sized. The chain employs TRBV20-1 and TRBJ2-7; possible D gene TRBD1, 6 bases. The V end was cut by 6 bases, the J end by 3 bases, with 18 bases between. Germline CDR1 and CDR2: DFQATT and SNEGSKA (reference sequence). The CDR3 is 14 residues long. The CDR3 DNA is TGCAGTGCGCGGCCCGACAACAGGGTCTACGAGCAGTACTTC. As protein: CSARPDNRVYEQYF.

This clonotype appeared a few times. This chain connects TRBV20-1 to TRBJ1-4, with a tentative D call TRBD1 (5 bases). The V gene's germline CDR1 is DFQATT and CDR2 SNEGSKA (reference sequence). CDR3 size: 15 residues. With 0 bases removed from V and 2 bases from J, the gap between germline ends came to 10 bases. The DNA for the CDR3 is TGCAGTGCTAGAGATCGGGGGTCGACTAATGAAAAACTGTTTTTT. Amino acid sequence: CSARDRGSTNEKLFF.

This clonotype has a count of ten or more. The chain couples TRBV6-2 or TRBV6-3 to TRBJ1-5; D is undetermined. The V end was cut by 7 bases, the J end by 3 bases, with 10 bases between. This CDR3 comprises 13 residues. Per germline, CDR1 MNHEY and CDR2 SVGEGT. CDR3 coding DNA: TGTGCCAGCACCGGACCGCACAATCAGCCCCAGCATTTT. Its translation is CASTGPHNQPQHF.

This clonotype came up many times. V gene TRBV5-6 combines with J gene TRBJ2-1; 10 bases fit TRBD1. The CDR3 loop spans 14 amino acids. The trim removed 6 bases at V and 9 bases at J, leaving 9 bases unmatched. CDR1 SGHDT and CDR2 YYEEEE come from the germline V gene. CDR3 in amino acids: CASIRGTGVGEQFF. CDR3 DNA sequence: TGTGCCAGCATTAGGGGGACAGGGGTTGGTGAGCAGTTCTTC.

This clonotype has only a few counts. The chain uses TRBV12-3 or TRBV12-4 and TRBJ2-2; D might be TRBD2 (5 bases). The V end was cut by 5 bases, the J end by 2 bases, with 9 bases between. The CDR3 totals 14 residues. CDR3 loop: CASSLLANTGELFF. DNA for the CDR3: TGTGCCAGCAGTCTCCTAGCTAACACCGGGGAGCTGTTTTTT.

This chain connects TRBV6-2 or TRBV6-3 to TRBJ2-5; 7 bases match TRBD1. The J segment lost 9 bases and the V segment lost 2 bases, leaving 6 bases of the junction unmatched. The CDR3 totals 13 residues. In germline, CDR1 is MNHEY, CDR2 SVGEGT. CDR3: CASSYLGGAAQYF. The CDR3 bases are TGTGCCAGCAGTTACCTAGGGGGCGCGGCCCAGTACTTC.

This clonotype was counted ten times or more. The chain links TRBV29-1 to TRBJ2-4; D may be TRBD1 (6 bases). The CDR3 contains 13 residues. The germline CDR1 and CDR2 sequences are SQVTM and ANQGSEA. Trimming cost V 6 bases and J 7 bases, with 16 bases left between them. The CDR3 is CSVGGGSRNIQYF. CDR3 DNA: TGCAGCGTCGGTGGGGGCTCCCGGAACATTCAGTACTTC. The full variable domain, rest sourced from reference TRBV29-1 and TRBJ2-4, is SAVISQKPSRDICQRGTSLTIQCQVDSQVTMMFWYRQQPGQSLTLIATANQGSEATYESGFVIDKFPISRPNLTFSTLTVSNMSPEDSSIYLCSVGGGSRNIQYFGAGTRLSVL.

The table lists this clonotype with many counts. The chain uses TRBV20-1 and TRBJ2-7, with D maybe TRBD2 (5 bases). V lost 1 base and J lost 3, with 7 bases in between. From germline, CDR1 is DFQATT and CDR2 SNEGSKA (reference sequence). The CDR3 sequence is 12 residues long. In nucleotides, the CDR3 is TGCAGTGCTAGAGGGGAGCACTACGAGCAGTACTTC. Its protein is CSARGEHYEQYF.

This clonotype occurred many times. The rearrangement joins TRBV12-3 or TRBV12-4 to TRBJ2-3; D is possibly TRBD1 (6 bases). The CDR3 is 16 amino acids. Trimming removed 7 bases at V and 1 base at J, with 18 bases between. CDR3 sequence (DNA): TGTGCCAGCAAACAGAGAGGGGGTTATGGCACAGATACGCAGTATTTT. This encodes CASKQRGGYGTDTQYF.

Here the CDR3 reads CASSQEVSLNTIYF. The CDR3 DNA follows: TGTGCCAGCAGCCAAGAGGTATCGCTAAACACCATATATTTT. The chain combines TRBV3-1 with TRBJ1-3, with no clear D. CDR1 and CDR2 (germline): LGHDT, YNNKEL (reference sequence). Trimming pared 0 bases from V and 6 bases from J, leaving 9 bases between. The CDR3 is made up of 14 amino acids.

This clonotype appeared many times. The CDR3 DNA reads as TGCAGTGCCACACAGGGGGGTCTAACTGAAGCTTTCTTT. This gives the protein CSATQGGLTEAFF. The rearrangement uses TRBV20-1 and TRBJ1-1; 8 bases align to TRBD1. CDR1 is DFQATT, CDR2 SNEGSKA, per germline (reference sequence). This CDR3 has 13 amino acids. V shed 6 bases, J shed 5 bases, and the junction held 8 bases outside the gene matches.

This clonotype was found many times. V gene TRBV6-5 combines with J gene TRBJ2-3, with 9 bases lining up with TRBD2. CDR1 is MNHEY and CDR2 is SVGAGI in the germline V gene. The CDR3 totals 16 residues. The trim removed 0 bases at V and 5 bases at J, leaving 6 bases unmatched. For the CDR3, the DNA is TGTGCCAGCAGTTACTCGGCGGGGGGGCCGGGAGATACGCAGTATTTT. This codes for CASSYSAGGPGDTQYF.

This clonotype was seen many times. The chain is built from TRBV10-3 and TRBJ1-1, with TRBD1 matching 7 bases. This CDR3 has 13 residues. With V trimmed by 8 bases and J by 1 base, 4 bases remained unmatched. Germline-derived CDR1 and CDR2 are ENHRY and SYGVKD. The CDR3 DNA follows: TGTGCCATCCGGGGGGACAGGAACACTGAAGCTTTCTTT. This sequence encodes CAIRGDRNTEAFF.

This clonotype was recorded at least ten times. The CDR3 region has the DNA TGTGCCAGCAGGCCTGGGGGTTCGGGCTATGGCTACACCTTC. Protein sequence: CASRPGGSGYGYTF. The rearrangement joins TRBV28 to TRBJ1-2; the D gene is possibly TRBD1 (5 bases). The CDR3 has 14 residues. V was pared by 6 bases and J by 4 bases, with 15 bases between. Germline V gene sequence: CDR1 MDHEN, CDR2 SYDVKM.

This clonotype was detected many times. The chain employs TRBV5-1 and TRBJ1-1; 7 nucleotides line up with TRBD1. The CDR3 is made up of 14 amino acids. The germline gives CDR1 SGHRS, CDR2 YFSETQ. Losses at the gene ends were 0 bases for V and 5 bases for J; bases not matched to a gene: 4. CDR3 protein: CASSLEGRGTEAFF. CDR3 nucleotides: TGCGCCAGCAGCTTGGAGGGCAGGGGGACTGAAGCTTTCTTT. The whole variable domain, remainder taken from reference TRBV5-1 and TRBJ1-1, is KAGVTQTPRYLIKTRGQQVTLSCSPISGHRSVSWYQQTPGQGLQFLFEYFSETQRNKGNFPGRFSGRQFSNSRSEMNVSTLELGDSALYLCASSLEGRGTEAFFGQGTRLTVV.

This clonotype appeared a few times. This chain joins TRBV20-1 and TRBJ1-2; 9 positions match TRBD1. CDR1 DFQATT and CDR2 SNEGSKA come from the germline V gene (reference sequence). Trimming removed 5 bases from V and 4 bases from J; junction bases left unmatched: 8. The CDR3 has 14 residues. In DNA form, the CDR3 reads TGCAGTGCTGCACCGGGACAGGGCGCCTATGGCTACACCTTC. It yields the protein CSAAPGQGAYGYTF.

For this clonotype: The junction and the germline gene differ at one end; a read error may be behind it. The rearrangement uses TRBV7-9 and TRBJ1-1; 7 bases fit TRBD1. From germline, CDR1 is SEHNR and CDR2 FQNEAQ (reference sequence). This CDR3 comprises 13 residues. The CDR3 DNA reads as TGTGCCAGCAGCTTAGTAGGGGGCACTGAAGCTTTATTT. Its translation: CASSLVGGTEALF. The full variable domain, completed using reference TRBV7-9 and TRBJ1-1, is DTGVSQNPRHKITKRGQNVTFRCDPISEHNRLYWYRQTLGQGPEFLTYFQNEAQLEKSRLLSDRFSAERPKGSFSTLEIQRTEQGDSAMYLCASSLVGGTEALFGQGTRLTVV.

At least ten counts were recorded for this clonotype. V and J are TRBV29-1 and TRBJ1-4, with a possible D match to TRBD1 (6 bases). V lost 4 bases and J 4 bases, leaving 10 bases between the germline ends. Germline V gives CDR1 SQVTM, CDR2 ANQGSEA. The CDR3 has 13 amino acids. Here the CDR3 reads CSVVDSINEKLFF. DNA for the CDR3: TGCAGCGTTGTGGACAGTATTAATGAAAAACTGTTTTTT. The variable domain in full, with the rest retrieved from reference TRBV29-1 and TRBJ1-4, is SAVISQKPSRDICQRGTSLTIQCQVDSQVTMMFWYRQQPGQSLTLIATANQGSEATYESGFVIDKFPISRPNLTFSTLTVSNMSPEDSSIYLCSVVDSINEKLFFGSGTQLSVL.

There are a few counts of this clonotype. The chain links TRBV18 to TRBJ2-6; TRBD2 is a possible D gene (7 bases). Trimming stripped 3 bases from V and 0 bases from J, with 12 bases between. This CDR3 has 17 residues. In germline, CDR1 is KGHSH, CDR2 LQKENI. This CDR3 is CASSPRGPNSGANVLTF. The CDR3 nucleotides are TGTGCCAGCTCACCGCGGGGGCCCAACTCTGGGGCCAACGTCCTGACTTTC.

This clonotype was detected only a few times. This chain joins TRBV6-6 and TRBJ1-1; no clear D gene. Germline values: CDR1 MNHNY, CDR2 SVGAGI (reference sequence). Between the trimmed V and J ends, which lost 6 bases and 5 bases, there was a span of 13 bases. CDR3 length: 13 residues. CDR3 loop: CASSIPRETEAFF. The CDR3 coding sequence is TGTGCCAGCAGCATCCCTCGGGAAACTGAAGCTTTCTTT.

This clonotype was counted ten times or more. The CDR3 DNA reads TGTGCCAGCAGTGAGGGCGGGGGGATTTCCTACAATGAGCAGTTCTTC. Protein product: CASSEGGGISYNEQFF. The chain is built from TRBV2 and TRBJ2-1; 8 bases are a match to TRBD2. V gave up 3 bases and J gave up 1 base; unmatched junction bases: 5. The germline V gene encodes CDR1 SNHLY and CDR2 FYNNEI. The CDR3 loop spans 16 amino acids.

This clonotype was seen at least ten times. This sequence joins TRBV5-6 and TRBJ1-5, with TRBD1 matching 7 bases. The CDR3 loop spans 15 amino acids. Trimming removed 3 bases from V and 6 bases from J; junction bases left unmatched: 9. Germline V lookup: CDR1 SGHDT, CDR2 YYEEEE. The CDR3 is CASSSEGAPGQPQHF. The DNA for the CDR3 is TGTGCCAGCAGCTCTGAGGGGGCGCCGGGTCAGCCCCAGCATTTT.

Many counts were recorded for this clonotype. The V gene is TRBV12-3 or TRBV12-4, the J gene TRBJ1-3; D not resolved. CDR3 length equals 12 residues. Trimming removed 7 bases at V and 4 bases at J, with 8 bases between. CDR3 sequence: CASNIHGNTIYF. For the CDR3, the DNA is TGTGCCAGCAATATTCACGGAAACACCATATATTTT.

This clonotype has a handful of counts. The CDR3 coding sequence is TGTGCCAGCAGTCCTGGACAGGGACAGGCCAACGTCCTGACTTTC. This sequence encodes CASSPGQGQANVLTF. The rearrangement links TRBV28 to TRBJ2-6; 8 bases match TRBD1. The CDR3 covers 15 residues. Trimming removed 5 bases from V and 6 bases from J; junction bases left unmatched: 6. The V gene's germline CDR1 is MDHEN and CDR2 SYDVKM.